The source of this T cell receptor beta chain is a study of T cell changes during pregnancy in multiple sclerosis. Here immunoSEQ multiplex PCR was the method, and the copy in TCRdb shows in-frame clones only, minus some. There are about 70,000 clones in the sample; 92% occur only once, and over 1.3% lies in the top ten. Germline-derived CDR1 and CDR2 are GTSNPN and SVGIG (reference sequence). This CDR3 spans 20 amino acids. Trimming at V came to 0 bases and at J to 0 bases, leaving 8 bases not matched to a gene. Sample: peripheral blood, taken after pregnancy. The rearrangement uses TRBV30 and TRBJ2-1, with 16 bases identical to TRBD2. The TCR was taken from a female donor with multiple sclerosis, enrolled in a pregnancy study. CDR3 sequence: CAWSVLGTSGREISYNEQFF. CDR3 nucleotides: TGTGCCTGGAGTGTACTTGGGACTAGCGGGAGGGAAATCTCCTACAATGAGCAGTTCTTC.